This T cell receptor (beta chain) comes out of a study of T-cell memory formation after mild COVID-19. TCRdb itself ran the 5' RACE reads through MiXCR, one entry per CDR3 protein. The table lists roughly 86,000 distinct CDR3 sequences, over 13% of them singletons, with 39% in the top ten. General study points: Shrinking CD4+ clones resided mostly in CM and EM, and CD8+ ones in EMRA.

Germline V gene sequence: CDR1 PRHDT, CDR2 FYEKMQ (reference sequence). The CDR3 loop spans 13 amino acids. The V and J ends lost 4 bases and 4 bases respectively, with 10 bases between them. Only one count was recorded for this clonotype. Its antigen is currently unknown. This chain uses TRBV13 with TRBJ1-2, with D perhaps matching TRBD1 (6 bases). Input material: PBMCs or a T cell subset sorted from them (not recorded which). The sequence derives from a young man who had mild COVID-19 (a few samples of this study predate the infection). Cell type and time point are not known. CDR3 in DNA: TGTGCCAGCAGCTCCCAGGACAGCTATGGCTACACCTTC. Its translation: CASSSQDSYGYTF.